This TCR beta chain was sequenced in a study of CD8 T cells in ankylosing spondylitis. The CDR3 spans 16 residues. V dropped 3 bases and J dropped 4 bases, with 16 bases sitting between them. Study observations and caveats: A motif of eight or nine highly homologous TCR beta variants was seen as apparently characteristic of ankylosing spondylitis blood. Both synovial fluid and blood in reactive arthritis had previously been reported to carry some motif variants.

This clonotype has ten or more counts. The antigen remains unidentified. Each TCR beta library was made by quantitative 5'-RACE that incorporated molecular barcodes. TCRdb called the 5' RACE reads again in MiXCR, with one record for every CDR3 protein. The top ten hold around a third of the sample, which has approximately 260,000 distinct CDR3 sequences, 15% to 20% seen once. The clonotype was recovered from a male donor with ankylosing spondylitis or in good health (not recorded which). The sample taken for sequencing was blood, either unsorted or a sorted T cell fraction (not recorded which). The gene calls are TRBV12-3 or TRBV12-4 and TRBJ2-1, with D perhaps being TRBD1 or TRBD2 (5 bases each). The CDR3 spells CASSFDSGLGYNEQFF. CDR3 sequence (DNA): TGTGCCAGCAGTTTCGACAGCGGACTGGGATACAATGAGCAGTTCTTC.